Listed below are T cell receptor beta chains from one sample, sequenced in a study of CD8+ T cells in alopecia areata. Profiled with immunoSEQ multiplex PCR; TCRdb holds only in-frame clones, not every one. The sample consists of 200,000 to 250,000 clones, 50% to 60% of them appearing once. The sample in question was CD4+ T cells sorted from blood, obtained at week 0. These receptors came from a human donor with alopecia areata. Both conserved end residues are part of each CDR3. The D gene is left open where the match is weak. Not all rows give a size; the values are once, few, many and, for expanded clones, a class.

clone_size: .
d_call: TRBD1
v_call: TRBV4-1
j_call: TRBJ1-4
cdr3_nt: TGCGCCAGCAGCCAAGACGGGACAGGGAATGAAAAACTGTTTTTT
cdr3_aa: CASSQDGTGNEKLFF

clone_size: .
d_call: TRBD1
v_call: TRBV11-2
j_call: TRBJ2-1
cdr3_nt: TGTGCCAGCAGCCCTGGGACAGGGGAGCAGTTCTTC
cdr3_aa: CASSPGTGEQFF

clone_size: .
d_call: .
v_call: TRBV29-1
j_call: TRBJ2-7
cdr3_nt: TGCAGCGTCGGGGGATCCTACGAGCAGTACTTC
cdr3_aa: CSVGGSYEQYF

clone_size: .
d_call: .
v_call: TRBV7-8
j_call: TRBJ2-1
cdr3_nt: TGTGCCAGCAGCTTAGGCGGCCCCTTTGAGTTCAATGAGCAGTTCTTC
cdr3_aa: CASSLGGPFEFNEQFF

clone_size: once
d_call: TRBD1
v_call: TRBV27
j_call: TRBJ1-6
cdr3_nt: TGTGCCAGCAGTTTATCGGTGGGACAGGGAGGATCCTATAATTCACCCCTCCACTTT
cdr3_aa: CASSLSVGQGGSYNSPLHF

clone_size: .
d_call: .
v_call: TRBV29-1
j_call: TRBJ1-5
cdr3_nt: TGCAGCGTTGCGCTGGGGGGGGGCAATCAGCCCCAGCATTTT
cdr3_aa: CSVALGGGNQPQHF

clone_size: .
d_call: .
v_call: TRBV13
j_call: TRBJ1-5
cdr3_nt: TGTGCCAGCAGCTTAGCAGGGGCCAATCAGCCCCAGCATTTT
cdr3_aa: CASSLAGANQPQHF

clone_size: few
d_call: TRBD2
v_call: TRBV11-2
j_call: TRBJ2-4
cdr3_nt: TGTGCCAGCAGCCACCCGGGTCGGCGGGGGAACATTCAGTACTTC
cdr3_aa: CASSHPGRRGNIQYF

clone_size: .
d_call: TRBD1
v_call: TRBV7-3
j_call: TRBJ1-1
cdr3_nt: TGTGCCAGCAGCTCGGGACAGTACACTGAAGCTTTCTTT
cdr3_aa: CASSSGQYTEAFF

clone_size: .
d_call: .
v_call: TRBV7-9
j_call: TRBJ2-2
cdr3_nt: TGTGCCAGCAGCTTAGGAGTTGACTATGCCGGGGAGCTGTTTTTT
cdr3_aa: CASSLGVDYAGELFF

clone_size: few
d_call: .
v_call: TRBV29-1
j_call: TRBJ1-1
cdr3_nt: TGCAGCGTTGGAACCCAGGGCGGCACTGAAGCTTTCTTT
cdr3_aa: CSVGTQGGTEAFF

clone_size: .
d_call: .
v_call: TRBV18
j_call: TRBJ1-2
cdr3_nt: TGTGCCAGCTCGGGGGACACCGTCTATGGCTACACCTTC
cdr3_aa: CASSGDTVYGYTF

clone_size: few
d_call: .
v_call: TRBV7-3
j_call: TRBJ2-6
cdr3_nt: TGTGCCAGCAGCCCCTCAGACGCGGGCTCTTCCAGCTCTGGGGCCAACGTCCTGACTTTC
cdr3_aa: CASSPSDAGSSSSGANVLTF

clone_size: .
d_call: TRBD1
v_call: TRBV5-6
j_call: TRBJ2-3
cdr3_nt: TGTGCCAGCAGCTCGGGGGCTTACAGGGGGCTGAGCACAGATACGCAGTATTTT
cdr3_aa: CASSSGAYRGLSTDTQYF

clone_size: .
d_call: .
v_call: TRBV6-1
j_call: TRBJ2-7
cdr3_nt: TGTGCCAGCAGTGAAGGGGATTACGAGCAGTACTTC
cdr3_aa: CASSEGDYEQYF

clone_size: .
d_call: TRBD1
v_call: TRBV4-1
j_call: TRBJ2-6
cdr3_nt: TGCGCCAGCAGCCAAGATAGGGACAGTGGGGCCAACGTCCTGACTTTC
cdr3_aa: CASSQDRDSGANVLTF

clone_size: many
d_call: TRBD1
v_call: TRBV7-9
j_call: TRBJ2-7
cdr3_nt: TGTGCCAGCAGCTTAGGACAGGGGGGCGAGCAGTACTTC
cdr3_aa: CASSLGQGGEQYF

clone_size: .
d_call: .
v_call: TRBV18
j_call: TRBJ1-1
cdr3_nt: TGTGCCAGCTCACCACGGGACGGATTGAACACTGAAGCTTTCTTT
cdr3_aa: CASSPRDGLNTEAFF

clone_size: .
d_call: TRBD1
v_call: TRBV15
j_call: TRBJ2-1
cdr3_nt: TGTGCCACCCTACGGGACAGGGGGAAATACAATGAGCAGTTCTTC
cdr3_aa: CATLRDRGKYNEQFF

clone_size: few
d_call: TRBD1
v_call: TRBV5-1
j_call: TRBJ1-3
cdr3_nt: TGCGCCAGCAGATTACGGACAGGGGGCGAGTCTGGAAACACCATATATTTT
cdr3_aa: CASRLRTGGESGNTIYF

clone_size: .
d_call: .
v_call: TRBV30
j_call: TRBJ2-2
cdr3_nt: TGTGCCTGGACCGTTTGGGACACCGGGGAGCTGTTTTTT
cdr3_aa: CAWTVWDTGELFF

clone_size: .
d_call: TRBD1
v_call: TRBV6-1
j_call: TRBJ1-1
cdr3_nt: TGTGCCAGCAGCCGGGACAGGGTGCGGGGGACTGAAGCTTTCTTT
cdr3_aa: CASSRDRVRGTEAFF

clone_size: .
d_call: TRBD2
v_call: TRBV30
j_call: TRBJ2-4
cdr3_nt: TGTGCCTGGCGGACTAGCGTAGCCAAAAACATTCAGTACTTC
cdr3_aa: CAWRTSVAKNIQYF

clone_size: .
d_call: TRBD1
v_call: TRBV29-1
j_call: TRBJ2-3
cdr3_nt: TGCAGCGTTTCCCCCGGGACAGCCCCCACAGATACGCAGTATTTT
cdr3_aa: CSVSPGTAPTDTQYF

clone_size: once
d_call: .
v_call: TRBV29-1
j_call: TRBJ1-1
cdr3_nt: TGCAGCGTTGAAGGCTTGAACACTGAAGCTTTCTTT
cdr3_aa: CSVEGLNTEAFF

clone_size: few
d_call: .
v_call: TRBV19
j_call: TRBJ2-4
cdr3_nt: TGTGCCAGTAGCCGAGATCGAGGGCTGCTCAAAAACATTCAGTACTTC
cdr3_aa: CASSRDRGLLKNIQYF

clone_size: .
d_call: .
v_call: TRBV18
j_call: TRBJ2-5
cdr3_nt: TGTGCCAGCTCTTCGTCGGAGACCCAGTACTTC
cdr3_aa: CASSSSETQYF

clone_size: .
d_call: .
v_call: TRBV9
j_call: TRBJ1-1
cdr3_nt: TGTGCCAGCAGCGTTTCCCAGGACACTGAAGCTTTCTTT
cdr3_aa: CASSVSQDTEAFF

clone_size: once
d_call: TRBD2
v_call: TRBV7-9
j_call: TRBJ2-3
cdr3_nt: TGTGCCAGCAGCCCCACTTCTAGCGGTAGGACAGATACGCAGTATTTT
cdr3_aa: CASSPTSSGRTDTQYF

clone_size: .
d_call: .
v_call: TRBV30
j_call: TRBJ2-1
cdr3_nt: TGTGCCTGGAATTTTGGGGGAGTTAGGTTCTTC
cdr3_aa: CAWNFGGVRFF

clone_size: .
d_call: .
v_call: TRBV30
j_call: TRBJ1-5
cdr3_nt: TGTGCCTGGAGTGGGGGGTCGGGGAGCAATCAGCCCCAGCATTTT
cdr3_aa: CAWSGGSGSNQPQHF

clone_size: .
d_call: .
v_call: TRBV11-2
j_call: TRBJ1-2
cdr3_nt: TGTGCCAGCAGCTTAGTGTTTGGGGGACTGGATGGCTACACCTTC
cdr3_aa: CASSLVFGGLDGYTF

clone_size: .
d_call: TRBD1
v_call: TRBV10-3
j_call: TRBJ2-5
cdr3_nt: TGTGCCATCAGTGACCCGGGACAGGGGGGGTCGGGAGAGACCCAGTACTTC
cdr3_aa: CAISDPGQGGSGETQYF

clone_size: few
d_call: TRBD2
v_call: TRBV7-9
j_call: TRBJ2-1
cdr3_nt: TGTGCCAGCAGCCCTACCGGGTCGACTAGCGGGAGGAATGAGCAGTTCTTC
cdr3_aa: CASSPTGSTSGRNEQFF

clone_size: .
d_call: .
v_call: TRBV11-2
j_call: TRBJ2-1
cdr3_nt: TGTGCCAGCAGCTTGGACAATGAGCAGTTCTTC
cdr3_aa: CASSLDNEQFF

clone_size: .
d_call: .
v_call: TRBV5-1
j_call: TRBJ2-3
cdr3_nt: TGCGCCAGCAGCCTTGGCACCGCAGATACGCAGTATTTT
cdr3_aa: CASSLGTADTQYF

clone_size: .
d_call: TRBD2
v_call: TRBV30
j_call: TRBJ2-5
cdr3_nt: TGTGCCTGGAGTGTAGGTGGGGGACTAGTCTCGCAGACCCAGTACTTC
cdr3_aa: CAWSVGGGLVSQTQYF

clone_size: .
d_call: TRBD1
v_call: TRBV5-1
j_call: TRBJ2-1
cdr3_nt: TGCGCCAGCAGCCATCCGACAGGGAACAATGAGCAGTTCTTC
cdr3_aa: CASSHPTGNNEQFF